The sequence of this T cell receptor (beta chain) was determined in a study of T cells in Graves' hyperthyroidism and ophthalmopathy. Study observations and caveats: Most expanded thyroid clonotypes above 0.001 recurred in blood.

Stable Graves' hyperthyroidism meant no ophthalmopathy progression within 18 months. Patients with uncontrolled infections, other autoimmune diseases, pregnancy or lactation were excluded. There were TCR beta CDR3 regions amplified from RNA transcripts. First-round RT-PCR targeting the TCR CDR3 was performed with the HTBI primer set. A single record per CDR3 protein comes from TCRdb applying MiXCR to the multiplex PCR reads. This table holds about 540,000 distinct CDR3 sequences, about 45% found once. The CDR3 is 16 amino acids. J lost 5 bases, V lost 1 base, and 11 bases had no gene match. Germline lookup yields CDR1 LGHNA and CDR2 YNFKEQ. On this clonotype itself: Its antigen is as yet unknown.

This TCR derives from a woman between 18 and 29 years old with Graves' hyperthyroidism. The chain links TRBV4-2 to TRBJ2-7, with 7 bases that match TRBD2. The sample was peripheral blood or thyroid tissue (not recorded which). The CDR3 reads CASSQGQGGSFNEQYF. DNA for the CDR3: TGTGCCAGCAGCCAAGGTCAGGGCGGGAGTTTTAACGAGCAGTACTTC.